This TCR beta chain was observed in a study of neurological immune-mediated disorders. Study findings and constraints: When the repertoires were sorted by phylogenetic grouping, those of 18 of 34 multiple sclerosis patients ended up in one related-CDR3 cluster, a possible signature.

One entry per CDR3 protein results from TCRdb running MiXCR on the 5' RACE reads. Of 65,000 to 85,000 distinct CDR3 sequences listed, 2.5% to 4% are singletons. This clonotype was found many times. Its specificity is not known. The CDR3 runs to 15 residues. V was pared by 5 bases and J by 6 bases, with 19 bases between. This sequence was found in a woman between 45 and 65 years old with multiple sclerosis. Sequences were obtained from PBMCs. The chain combines TRBV12-3 or TRBV12-4 with TRBJ1-2, with a possible D match to TRBD1 (6 bases). The DNA for the CDR3 is TGTGCCAGCAGTCCCTCAAACAGGGCGGCGGATGGCTACACCTTC. It yields the protein CASSPSNRAADGYTF.